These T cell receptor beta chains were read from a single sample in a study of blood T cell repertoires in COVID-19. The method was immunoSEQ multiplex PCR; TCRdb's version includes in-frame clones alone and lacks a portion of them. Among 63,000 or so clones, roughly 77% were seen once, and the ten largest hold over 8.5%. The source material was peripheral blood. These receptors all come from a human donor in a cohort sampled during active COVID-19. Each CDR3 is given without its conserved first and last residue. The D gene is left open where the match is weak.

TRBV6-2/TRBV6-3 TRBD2 ASSMGLAYYEQY
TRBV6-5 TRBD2 ASRTSGTDTQY
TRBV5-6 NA ASSLYSSYEQY
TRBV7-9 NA ASSFEGAYGYT
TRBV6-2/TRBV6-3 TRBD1 ASSGDRGSEAF
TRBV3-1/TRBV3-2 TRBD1 ASSQDEGQQKQF
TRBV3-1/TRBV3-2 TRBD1 ASSPRDRGNTEAF
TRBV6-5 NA ASSYAPVYGYT
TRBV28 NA ASRGHTSSYEQY
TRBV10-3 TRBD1 ATSEVDRSYGYT
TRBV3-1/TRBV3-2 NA ASSQGGGGEQF